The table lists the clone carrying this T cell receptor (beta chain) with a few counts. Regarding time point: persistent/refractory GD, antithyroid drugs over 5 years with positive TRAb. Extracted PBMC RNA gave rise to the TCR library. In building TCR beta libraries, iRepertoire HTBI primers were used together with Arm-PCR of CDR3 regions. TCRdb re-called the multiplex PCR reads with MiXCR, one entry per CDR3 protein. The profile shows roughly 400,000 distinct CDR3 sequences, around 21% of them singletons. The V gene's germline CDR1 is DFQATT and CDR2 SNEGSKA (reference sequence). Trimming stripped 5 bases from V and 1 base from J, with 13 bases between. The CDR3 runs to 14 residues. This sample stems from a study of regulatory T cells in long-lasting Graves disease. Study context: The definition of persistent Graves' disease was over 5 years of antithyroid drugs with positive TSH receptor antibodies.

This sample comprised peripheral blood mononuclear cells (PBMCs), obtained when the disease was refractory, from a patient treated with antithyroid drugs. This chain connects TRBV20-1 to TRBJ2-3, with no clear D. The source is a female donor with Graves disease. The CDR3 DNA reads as TGCAGTGCTGACGGACCGCGCGGCACAGATACGCAGTATTTT. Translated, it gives CSADGPRGTDTQYF.